This TCR beta chain was retrieved from a study of blood T cell repertoires in COVID-19. Overall study context: Samples representing acute and convalescent COVID-19 were sourced from the United States, Italy and Spain. Nucleic acid was either cDNA or gDNA, and it came from T cells, B-cell-depleted T cells, or PBMCs.

The authors' processing: Reference gene primer amplification yielded estimated nucleated cell counts. Using immunoSEQ multiplex PCR, the repertoire was profiled, and TCRdb retains in-frame clones only, with some absent. The DNA was the basis for D and trimming; V, J and clone size are from that table. The sample has roughly 92,000 clones; nearly 90% are singletons. The germline V gene has CDR1 SGDLS and CDR2 YYNGEE. V was cut by 0 bases and J by 5 bases, with 11 bases left in between. The CDR3 totals 15 residues. The chain has TRBV9 and TRBJ1-4; no definite D call. What was sequenced was peripheral blood. This TCR derives from a woman aged 80 or over with active or convalescent COVID-19. The CDR3 here is CASSVDSTLNEKLFF. The CDR3 coding sequence is TGTGCCAGCAGCGTAGATAGTACCCTCAATGAAAAACTGTTTTTT.